These T cell receptor beta chains were read from a single sample in a study of CD8+ T cells in alopecia areata. Produced via immunoSEQ multiplex PCR; TCRdb's table is partial and in-frame only. Here the sample spans about 190,000 clones, around three fifths being singletons. The sample was CD4+ T cells sorted from blood, taken around week 49, from a patient treated with tofacitinib. Source of these receptors: a human donor with alopecia areata. CDR3s include the opening cysteine and the closing phenylalanine or tryptophan. The order of the fields is clone size, J gene, V gene, D gene, CDR3 DNA, CDR3 protein. D genes are given only for firm matches. The listing skips clone size in some rows; elsewhere it reads once, few, many or a size class.

clone size: once
J gene: TRBJ1-1
V gene: TRBV30
D gene: NA
CDR3 DNA: TGTGCCTGGAGTTCGAGGACTGAAGCTTTCTTT
CDR3 protein: CAWSSRTEAFF

clone size: NA
J gene: TRBJ1-2
V gene: TRBV30
D gene: NA
CDR3 DNA: TGTGCCTGGAGTGTGACCAGGGACTATGGCTACACCTTC
CDR3 protein: CAWSVTRDYGYTF

clone size: NA
J gene: TRBJ2-3
V gene: TRBV7-7
D gene: NA
CDR3 DNA: TGTGCCAGCAGCTCGCAATACACAGATACGCAGTATTTT
CDR3 protein: CASSSQYTDTQYF

clone size: NA
J gene: TRBJ2-3
V gene: TRBV30
D gene: NA
CDR3 DNA: TGTGCCTGGAGACAAGCATCAGATACGCAGTATTTT
CDR3 protein: CAWRQASDTQYF

clone size: NA
J gene: TRBJ2-1
V gene: TRBV5-1
D gene: NA
CDR3 DNA: TGCGCCAGCAGCTTGACCCAAATGGAGCAGTTCTTC
CDR3 protein: CASSLTQMEQFF

clone size: NA
J gene: TRBJ2-7
V gene: TRBV25-1
D gene: NA
CDR3 DNA: TGTGCCAGCAGTGAGTGGGGCGCCTACGAGCAGTACTTC
CDR3 protein: CASSEWGAYEQYF

clone size: many
J gene: TRBJ1-1
V gene: TRBV29-1
D gene: NA
CDR3 DNA: TGCAGCGTTGTTGGGAACACTGAAGCTTTCTTT
CDR3 protein: CSVVGNTEAFF

clone size: NA
J gene: TRBJ2-2
V gene: TRBV5-6
D gene: NA
CDR3 DNA: TGTGCCAGCAGCTGGATGAACAGCCCGGAGCTGTTTTTT
CDR3 protein: CASSWMNSPELFF

clone size: NA
J gene: TRBJ1-6
V gene: TRBV4-3
D gene: NA
CDR3 DNA: TGCGCCAGCAGCCAAGGGGCGGGGGGAGGTTTCTCACCCCTCCACTTT
CDR3 protein: CASSQGAGGGFSPLHF

clone size: NA
J gene: TRBJ2-7
V gene: TRBV4-3
D gene: NA
CDR3 DNA: TGCGCCAGCAGCCCAGGTCTTGTCTACGAGCAGTACTTC
CDR3 protein: CASSPGLVYEQYF

clone size: NA
J gene: TRBJ1-5
V gene: TRBV6-5
D gene: NA
CDR3 DNA: TGTGCCAGCAGTCGTCAGTTTTCGGAGCCCCAGCATTTT
CDR3 protein: CASSRQFSEPQHF

clone size: NA
J gene: TRBJ1-6
V gene: TRBV6-5
D gene: NA
CDR3 DNA: TGTGCCAGCAGTGGGACATATCAGAATTCACCCCTCCACTTT
CDR3 protein: CASSGTYQNSPLHF

clone size: NA
J gene: TRBJ1-2
V gene: TRBV29-1
D gene: NA
CDR3 DNA: TGCAGCGTTTCTGACCCGACTGAAGGCTACACCTTC
CDR3 protein: CSVSDPTEGYTF

clone size: once
J gene: TRBJ1-1
V gene: TRBV5-7
D gene: NA
CDR3 DNA: TGTGCCAGCAGGATGGGGAATCCGAACACTGAAGCTTTCTTT
CDR3 protein: CASRMGNPNTEAFF

clone size: NA
J gene: TRBJ2-3
V gene: TRBV29-1
D gene: NA
CDR3 DNA: TGCAGCGTCGGAACGGACAGTAATACGCAGTATTTT
CDR3 protein: CSVGTDSNTQYF

clone size: NA
J gene: TRBJ2-4
V gene: TRBV6-6
D gene: TRBD1
CDR3 DNA: TGTGCCAGCAGTTCTGACAGGGCAAACATTCAGTACTTC
CDR3 protein: CASSSDRANIQYF

clone size: NA
J gene: TRBJ2-7
V gene: TRBV21-1
D gene: NA
CDR3 DNA: TGTGCCAGCAGCCCAAGCGGTCCGGGTTCCTACGAGCAGTACTTC
CDR3 protein: CASSPSGPGSYEQYF

clone size: NA
J gene: TRBJ2-2
V gene: TRBV7-2
D gene: TRBD1
CDR3 DNA: TGTGCCAGCAGCTCCGGAGGAGGCCAAGGGGGCTTTGAGGAGCTGTTTTTT
CDR3 protein: CASSSGGGQGGFEELFF

clone size: NA
J gene: TRBJ1-5
V gene: TRBV7-8
D gene: NA
CDR3 DNA: TGTGCCAGCAGCTCAGGGATTACCCAGCCCCAGCATTTT
CDR3 protein: CASSSGITQPQHF

clone size: NA
J gene: TRBJ2-7
V gene: TRBV15
D gene: NA
CDR3 DNA: TGTGCCACCAGCAGAGATCAGGTGAGGTCCTACGAGCAGTACTTC
CDR3 protein: CATSRDQVRSYEQYF

clone size: NA
J gene: TRBJ2-5
V gene: TRBV5-8
D gene: TRBD1
CDR3 DNA: TGTGCCAGCAGCTGGAGCGACAGGGCAGAGACCCAGTACTTC
CDR3 protein: CASSWSDRAETQYF

clone size: NA
J gene: TRBJ2-1
V gene: TRBV4-3
D gene: NA
CDR3 DNA: TGCGCCAGCAGCCATTGGGGGCGTGAGCAGTTCTTC
CDR3 protein: CASSHWGREQFF

clone size: NA
J gene: TRBJ2-5
V gene: TRBV14
D gene: NA
CDR3 DNA: TGTGCCAGCAGCCAAGATTTAAGGAAGACCCAGTACTTC
CDR3 protein: CASSQDLRKTQYF

clone size: NA
J gene: TRBJ2-6
V gene: TRBV2
D gene: NA
CDR3 DNA: TGTGCCAGCGGAACGAAGACCTCTGGGGCCAACGTCCTGACTTTC
CDR3 protein: CASGTKTSGANVLTF

clone size: NA
J gene: TRBJ2-7
V gene: TRBV30
D gene: NA
CDR3 DNA: TGTGCCTGGAGTGTCCACCCCTCGACAGCAGGAGCGCAAAACTTC
CDR3 protein: CAWSVHPSTAGAQNF

clone size: NA
J gene: TRBJ1-5
V gene: TRBV30
D gene: NA
CDR3 DNA: TGTGCCTGGACGGCAGGGATAAATCAGCCCCAGCATTTT
CDR3 protein: CAWTAGINQPQHF

clone size: NA
J gene: TRBJ1-6
V gene: TRBV14
D gene: NA
CDR3 DNA: TGTGCCAGCAGCCATGCAAAAGGACTCCTCCACTTT
CDR3 protein: CASSHAKGLLHF

clone size: NA
J gene: TRBJ2-5
V gene: TRBV4-3
D gene: TRBD1
CDR3 DNA: TGCGCCAGCAGCCAACCGGGACAGCAAGAGACCCAGTACTTC
CDR3 protein: CASSQPGQQETQYF

clone size: few
J gene: TRBJ1-5
V gene: TRBV30
D gene: NA
CDR3 DNA: TGTGCCTGGAGTGTCCAGGGGCAGAGCAATCAGCCCCAGCATTTT
CDR3 protein: CAWSVQGQSNQPQHF

clone size: NA
J gene: TRBJ1-3
V gene: TRBV2
D gene: NA
CDR3 DNA: TGTGCCAGCAGTCAAACAGAATCTGGAAACACCATATATTTT
CDR3 protein: CASSQTESGNTIYF

clone size: NA
J gene: TRBJ1-5
V gene: TRBV30
D gene: NA
CDR3 DNA: TGTGCCTGGACAGGGGCCGGCAATCAGCCCCAGCATTTT
CDR3 protein: CAWTGAGNQPQHF

clone size: NA
J gene: TRBJ2-7
V gene: TRBV9
D gene: NA
CDR3 DNA: TGTGCCAGCAGCGCTACGGACAGCCGCGAGCAGTACTTC
CDR3 protein: CASSATDSREQYF

clone size: NA
J gene: TRBJ2-7
V gene: TRBV6-5
D gene: NA
CDR3 DNA: TGTGCCAGCAGTTACTCGCGCGGGGGCCATTACGAGCAGTACTTC
CDR3 protein: CASSYSRGGHYEQYF

clone size: NA
J gene: TRBJ2-5
V gene: TRBV4-3
D gene: NA
CDR3 DNA: TGCGCCAGCAGCCAAGTCTGGGCCGGGGAGACCCAGTACTTC
CDR3 protein: CASSQVWAGETQYF

clone size: once
J gene: TRBJ2-1
V gene: TRBV7-2
D gene: NA
CDR3 DNA: TGTGCCAGCAGCTTAGACTTGAAGCTAAATGAGCAGTTCTTC
CDR3 protein: CASSLDLKLNEQFF

clone size: NA
J gene: TRBJ2-5
V gene: TRBV7-2
D gene: NA
CDR3 DNA: TGTGCCAGCAGCTTCGGACGCGCGGAGACCCAGTACTTC
CDR3 protein: CASSFGRAETQYF

clone size: NA
J gene: TRBJ1-5
V gene: TRBV7-2
D gene: TRBD1
CDR3 DNA: TGTGCCAGCAGCTTAATGCAGGGGGCGAATCAGCCCCAGCATTTT
CDR3 protein: CASSLMQGANQPQHF

clone size: NA
J gene: TRBJ2-5
V gene: TRBV30
D gene: NA
CDR3 DNA: TGTGCCTGGAGTAGTCTAGTCGGGCAGACCCAGTACTTC
CDR3 protein: CAWSSLVGQTQYF

clone size: NA
J gene: TRBJ1-6
V gene: TRBV6-1
D gene: TRBD1
CDR3 DNA: TGTGCCAGCATAACAGGGGTAAGGTCACCCCTCCACTTT
CDR3 protein: CASITGVRSPLHF

clone size: NA
J gene: TRBJ2-3
V gene: TRBV20-1
D gene: NA
CDR3 DNA: TGCAGTGCTAAGGGGGCAGATACGCAGTATTTT
CDR3 protein: CSAKGADTQYF

clone size: NA
J gene: TRBJ2-7
V gene: TRBV29-1
D gene: TRBD1
CDR3 DNA: TGCAGCGTTGAAGATGGGACAGGCTGGGAGGAGCAGTACTTC
CDR3 protein: CSVEDGTGWEEQYF

clone size: NA
J gene: TRBJ1-2
V gene: TRBV7-2
D gene: TRBD1
CDR3 DNA: TGTGCCAGCAGCTTGTCCCCAAGGGGACAGATTTACTATGGCTACACCTTC
CDR3 protein: CASSLSPRGQIYYGYTF

clone size: NA
J gene: TRBJ2-3
V gene: TRBV6-6
D gene: NA
CDR3 DNA: TGTGCCAGCGGTCGGGGGCCAGATACGCAGTATTTT
CDR3 protein: CASGRGPDTQYF

clone size: NA
J gene: TRBJ1-2
V gene: TRBV29-1
D gene: NA
CDR3 DNA: TGCAGCGTTGATGCCAGGGTGAACTATGGCTACACCTTC
CDR3 protein: CSVDARVNYGYTF

clone size: NA
J gene: TRBJ2-3
V gene: TRBV11-2
D gene: NA
CDR3 DNA: TGTGCCAGCAGCTTTAGGGGGAACCCCGGAGATACGCAGTATTTT
CDR3 protein: CASSFRGNPGDTQYF

clone size: NA
J gene: TRBJ2-7
V gene: TRBV29-1
D gene: TRBD1
CDR3 DNA: TGCAGCGTCACCGGGACAGGCCCCTACGAGCAGTACTTC
CDR3 protein: CSVTGTGPYEQYF

clone size: NA
J gene: TRBJ1-2
V gene: TRBV30
D gene: NA
CDR3 DNA: TGTGCCTGGAGTGTGAGGGGGGCGGACTATGGCTACACCTTC
CDR3 protein: CAWSVRGADYGYTF

clone size: few
J gene: TRBJ2-1
V gene: TRBV20-1
D gene: NA
CDR3 DNA: TGCAGTGCTAGTGACGGGGCGGAGCAGTTCTTC
CDR3 protein: CSASDGAEQFF

clone size: NA
J gene: TRBJ2-7
V gene: TRBV11-3
D gene: NA
CDR3 DNA: TGTGCCAGCAGCTCCCGTGGGGGGCTCGAGCAGTACTTC
CDR3 protein: CASSSRGGLEQYF

clone size: NA
J gene: TRBJ1-2
V gene: TRBV29-1
D gene: TRBD1
CDR3 DNA: TGCAGCGGGGGACAGGGGCCGGGCTATGGCTACACCTTC
CDR3 protein: CSGGQGPGYGYTF

clone size: few
J gene: TRBJ1-6
V gene: TRBV2
D gene: NA
CDR3 DNA: TGTGCCAGCTCCCACAAAAGAAGGGGGGCTAATTCACCCCTCCACTTT
CDR3 protein: CASSHKRRGANSPLHF

clone size: NA
J gene: TRBJ2-6
V gene: TRBV7-3
D gene: NA
CDR3 DNA: TGTGCCAGCCAGGGCTCTGGGGCCAACGTCCTGACTTTC
CDR3 protein: CASQGSGANVLTF

clone size: NA
J gene: TRBJ1-6
V gene: TRBV6-5
D gene: TRBD1
CDR3 DNA: TGTGCCAGCAGTTACTCTCGGACAGGAGATTCACCCCTCCACTTT
CDR3 protein: CASSYSRTGDSPLHF

clone size: few
J gene: TRBJ1-2
V gene: TRBV15
D gene: NA
CDR3 DNA: TGTGCCACCAGCAGAGGGGAGGAAGGCTACACCTTC
CDR3 protein: CATSRGEEGYTF

clone size: NA
J gene: TRBJ1-6
V gene: TRBV6-5
D gene: TRBD1
CDR3 DNA: TGTGCCAGCAGGAGACAGGGCGGCTCACCCCTCCACTTT
CDR3 protein: CASRRQGGSPLHF

clone size: NA
J gene: TRBJ1-2
V gene: TRBV9
D gene: NA
CDR3 DNA: TGTGCCAGCAGCCCGCGCCCCGACTATGGCTACACCTTC
CDR3 protein: CASSPRPDYGYTF

clone size: NA
J gene: TRBJ2-7
V gene: TRBV9
D gene: NA
CDR3 DNA: TGTGCCAGCAGCGTGGGGGACACCGCCGAGCAGTACTTC
CDR3 protein: CASSVGDTAEQYF

clone size: NA
J gene: TRBJ2-3
V gene: TRBV7-2
D gene: TRBD1
CDR3 DNA: TGTGCCAGCAGCAGGGGGCGGGGCACAGATACGCAGTATTTT
CDR3 protein: CASSRGRGTDTQYF

clone size: NA
J gene: TRBJ1-1
V gene: TRBV29-1
D gene: NA
CDR3 DNA: TGCAGCGTTGCAGTAAACACTGAAGCTTTCTTT
CDR3 protein: CSVAVNTEAFF

clone size: NA
J gene: TRBJ2-5
V gene: TRBV10-1
D gene: NA
CDR3 DNA: TGCGCCAGCAGCCGGACTCTATCAGAGACCCAGTACTTC
CDR3 protein: CASSRTLSETQYF